This T cell receptor (beta chain) was captured by sequencing in a study of identical twins. Study-wide results and caveats: The degree of excess twin sharing was weaker in beta out-of-frame sequences. Beta clonotypes that were abundant in cord blood contained fewer insertions, a pattern absent from memory repertoires. Models underestimated TCR alpha sharing (out-of-frame) in monozygotic twins. Zero-insertion analyses might be partly confounded by invariant T cells like MAIT and iNKT.

The CDR3 has 15 amino acids. The germline V gene encodes CDR1 KGHSH and CDR2 LQKENI. Germline trimming cut 3 bases from V and 9 bases from J; bases unmatched to any gene: 5. This clonotype was counted at least ten times. Antigen unknown. One entry per CDR3 protein results from TCRdb running MiXCR on the 5' RACE reads. The data hold 150,000 or so distinct CDR3 sequences, with around 3.4% observed a single time. The chain has TRBV18 and TRBJ2-1; 13 nucleotides align to TRBD2. The sequenced material came from memory T cells sorted from blood. This clonotype originated in a young man in good health. CDR3 sequence: CASSPTSGRRGEQFF. The DNA of the CDR3 is TGTGCCAGCTCACCGACTAGCGGGAGGCGCGGTGAGCAGTTCTTC.